The 29 T cell receptor beta chains below were found in one sample sequenced in a study of tumor-infiltrating lymphocytes in primary liver carcinoma. Investigators took RNA and DNA out together from approximately 22-30 mg of unsorted bulk tissue. TCR beta cDNA was made from approximately 500 ng total RNA with a constant-region primer. Generation of the TCR beta libraries relied on three nested multiplex PCR rounds using slightly modified ARM-PCR. Amplification in the first two PCR rounds was performed using TRBV1-TRBV30 forward primers and a C-beta reverse primer for 10 cycles each. TCRdb itself ran the multiplex PCR reads through MiXCR, one entry per CDR3 protein. The sample shows roughly 80,000 distinct CDR3 sequences, around 66% of them seen only once. Sequenced input: tumor-adjacent normal liver tissue. These receptors came from a middle-aged man with primary liver carcinoma and hepatitis B virus infection.

With regard to this clonotype: Its ends do not fully match the called genes, so a read error is possible. V usage is TRBV29-1 and J usage is TRBJ2-2; D may be TRBD2 (5 bases). The CDR3 loop spans 15 amino acids. Germline-derived CDR1 and CDR2 are SQVTM and ANQGSEA. The CDR3, as DNA: TGCAGCGTTGGGGCTAGGGCGGCGAACACCGGGAAGCTGTTTTTT. As protein: CSVGARAANTGKLFF.

The chain recombines TRBV29-1 with TRBJ2-7; TRBD1 matches 7 bases. J lost 7 bases, V lost 1 base, and 7 bases had no gene match. Germline CDR1 SQVTM, CDR2 ANQGSEA. This CDR3 region has 13 residues. The CDR3 DNA sequence: TGCAGCGTTGAAGGGGGGACAGAGGGGGAGCAGTACTTC. This encodes CSVEGGTEGEQYF.

In the case of this clonotype: A much larger clone sits a single nucleotide away, making a read error possible. The rearrangement links TRBV14 to TRBJ2-3; unclear D gene. The end of the DNA is better explained by TRBJ1-5, so the J call may be wrong. The CDR3 extends over 12 amino acids. The germline CDR1 and CDR2 sequences are SGHDN and FVKESK. CDR3 DNA: TGTGCCAGCAGCCCAAGGTCAGATACGCAGCATTTT. This translates into CASSPRSDTQHF.

With regard to this clonotype: A read error may account for a junction end that differs from germline. V gene TRBV20-1 combines with J gene TRBJ2-1, with 11 bases matching TRBD1. Germline V gene data show CDR1 as DFQATT and CDR2 as SNEGSKA (reference sequence). The CDR3 totals 12 residues. CDR3 protein: CSARKGQGAWNF. The CDR3 nucleotides are TGCAGTGCTAGGAAAGGACAGGGGGCGTGGAACTTC.

This clonotype has a count of ten or more. The chain couples TRBV6-2 or TRBV6-3 to TRBJ2-5, with 10 bases fitting TRBD2. The length of the CDR3 is 15 residues. The J segment lost 0 bases and the V segment lost 2 bases, leaving 0 bases of the junction unmatched. Germline-derived CDR1 and CDR2 are MNHEY and SVGEGT. The CDR3 region is CASSYGTSDQETQYF. Here the CDR3 DNA reads TGTGCCAGCAGTTACGGGACTAGCGACCAAGAGACCCAGTACTTC.

In this sample, this clonotype turned up a few times. An end of the junction does not agree with germline; a read error may underlie this. This sequence joins TRBV6-6 and TRBJ2-7; D is ambiguous. The CDR3 loop spans 14 amino acids. Germline assignment: CDR1 MNHNY and CDR2 SVGAGI (reference sequence). DNA for the CDR3: TGTGCCAGCAGTTACTCGACGTTGGTCCACGAGCGGTACTTC. Protein sequence: CASSYSTLVHERYF.

With respect to this clonotype: At one end, the junction sequence differs from germline, possibly due to a read error. The chain is built from TRBV12-3 or TRBV12-4 and TRBJ2-5, with D maybe TRBD2 (5 bases). The CDR3 extends over 13 amino acids. The CDR3 region is CGSSLSGVETQYF. The CDR3 nucleotides read TGTGGCAGCAGTTTGTCCGGGGTTGAGACCCAATACTTC.

As for this clonotype: A much larger clone sits a single nucleotide away, making a read error possible. V usage is TRBV5-1 and J usage is TRBJ1-2, with D maybe TRBD1 (6 bases). CDR1 is SGHRS, CDR2 YFSETQ, per germline. This CDR3 spans 13 amino acids. V was cut by 4 bases and J by 10 bases, with 17 bases left in between. CDR3 sequence reads: CASSPQGSRAYTF. The CDR3 bases are TGCGCCAGCAGCCCACAGGGATCGAGGGCCTACACCTTC.

Details on this clonotype: In this CDR3 the conserved last residue, phenylalanine or tryptophan, is missing, so a read error is likely. This chain's CDR3 is CASSDSPGGADGYTI. The DNA for the CDR3 is TGTGCCAGCAGTGATTCACCAGGGGGGGCAGATGGCTACACCATC. This sequence joins TRBV6-4 and TRBJ1-2, with TRBD1 matching 7 bases. The CDR3 sequence is 15 residues long. Unmatched junction bases numbered 10, after V lost 3 bases and J lost 6 bases. Looked up from germline, CDR1 is MRHNA and CDR2 is SNTAGT.

This chain uses TRBV29-1 with TRBJ1-1; no reliable D call. This CDR3 is built from 14 residues. Germline loops: CDR1 SQVTM, CDR2 ANQGSEA. CDR3 protein: CSAQRRVWNTEAFF. In DNA, the CDR3 is TGCAGTGCCCAGCGCCGTGTGTGGAACACTGAAGCTTTCTTT. The full variable domain, rest sourced from reference TRBV29-1 and TRBJ1-1, is SAVISQKPSRDICQRGTSLTIQCQVDSQVTMMFWYRQQPGQSLTLIATANQGSEATYESGFVIDKFPISRPNLTFSTLTVSNMSPEDSSIYLCSAQRRVWNTEAFFGQGTRLTVV.

This clonotype counts as medium-sized (0.01 to 0.1%). The CDR3 region is CASTDSTVQGFEAFF. In DNA, the CDR3 is TGTGCCAGCACCGACTCCACGGTCCAGGGATTTGAAGCTTTCTTT. The rearrangement joins TRBV5-4 to TRBJ1-1; perhaps TRBD1 as D (5 bases). Deletions cut 6 bases from V and 7 bases from J, with 22 bases between. This CDR3 region has 15 residues. Germline V gene data show CDR1 as SGHNT and CDR2 as YYREEE (reference sequence).

This clonotype was found many times. This could be a read error, since a much larger clone is one nucleotide away. The chain joins TRBV11-2 to TRBJ2-1; weak D call: TRBD2 (6 bases). CDR3 length equals 15 residues. Per germline, CDR1 SGHAT and CDR2 FQNNGV. In DNA, the CDR3 is TGTGCCAACAGCTTAAATAGTGGGGGGTACAATGAGCAGTTCTTC. It encodes CANSLNSGGYNEQFF.

As concerns this clonotype: This sequence may be a read error, since a much larger clone differs from it by one base. The chain carries TRBV5-6 and TRBJ2-5, with 9 bases lining up with TRBD2. Unmatched junction bases numbered 13, after V lost 3 bases and J lost 7 bases. From germline, CDR1 is SGHDT and CDR2 YYEEEE. The CDR3 runs 16 residues. As DNA, the CDR3 is TGTGCCAGCAGCTCCTGGGACTATAGCGGGAGAGGGACCCAGTACTTC. Translated, it gives CASSSWDYSGRGTQYF. The full variable domain, its missing parts supplied by reference TRBV5-6 and TRBJ2-5, is DAGVTQSPTHLIKTRGQQVTLRCSPKSGHDTVSWYQQALGQGPQFIFQYYEEEERQRGNFPDRFSGHQFPNYSSELNVNALLLGDSALYLCASSSWDYSGRGTQYFGPGTRLLVL.

This clonotype was seen many times. The chain combines TRBV4-3 with TRBJ2-1, with D possibly matching TRBD2 (6 bases). Deletions cut 0 bases from V and 5 bases from J, with 14 bases between. This CDR3 comprises 16 residues. Germline V CDR1 and CDR2: LGHNA, YSLEER. The DNA of the CDR3 is TGCGCCAGCAGCCAAGATAGGAGCGGGTTTCACAATGAGCAGTTCTTC. Translated, it gives CASSQDRSGFHNEQFF.

About this clonotype: A read error may produce the germline difference seen at one junction end. This chain connects TRBV4-3 to TRBJ2-1; 10 positions agree with TRBD1. This CDR3 region has 15 residues. From germline, CDR1 is LGHNA and CDR2 YSLEER. The CDR3 here is CASSIRDRGLDERFF. DNA of the CDR3: TGCGCCAGCAGCATTCGGGACAGGGGTTTGGATGAGCGGTTCTTC.

A note on this clonotype: At one boundary the junction diverges from the germline segment, which might be a read error. The chain combines TRBV5-1 with TRBJ2-6; 7 bases line up with TRBD1. The germline CDR1 and CDR2 sequences are SGHRS and YFSETQ. The length of the CDR3 is 17 residues. The CDR3 sequence: CACSFNPGGTGANVLAF. CDR3 DNA: TGCGCCTGCAGCTTTAACCCAGGGGGTACTGGGGCCAACGTCCTGGCTTTC.

This clonotype was recorded at least ten times. V gene TRBV29-1 combines with J gene TRBJ2-5, with no clear D. V was trimmed by 7 bases and J by 5 bases, leaving 8 bases between them. The CDR3 is made up of 10 amino acids. Looked up from germline, CDR1 is SQVTM and CDR2 is ANQGSEA. CDR3 sequence: CSGSRETQYF. CDR3 nucleotide sequence: TGCAGCGGGAGTAGGGAGACCCAGTACTTC.

Concerning this clonotype: Germline is not matched at one junction end, which may reflect a read error. J is TRBJ2-5 and V is TRBV10-1, with D perhaps TRBD2 (5 bases). CDR3 length: 17 residues. Germline lookup yields CDR1 WNHNN and CDR2 SYGVQD (reference sequence). This CDR3 reads CASSESKATSGEETQYF. The CDR3 coding sequence is TGCGCCAGCAGCGAGTCCAAAGCCACCAGCGGAGAAGAGACCCAGTACTTC.

The table lists this clonotype with a few counts. A read error may explain this, as a much larger clone is one base away. V is TRBV6-5 and J is TRBJ2-2; no firm D call. Germline assignment: CDR1 MNHEY and CDR2 SVGAGI. The CDR3 is 13 amino acids. In nucleotides, the CDR3 is TGTACCAGCAGTTACCAGGACACCGGGGAGCTGTTTTTT. Protein: CTSSYQDTGELFF.

The gene calls are TRBV6-6 and TRBJ1-4, with D possibly matching TRBD1 (6 bases). The CDR3 sequence is 17 residues long. Looked up from germline, CDR1 is MNHNY and CDR2 is SVGAGI (reference sequence). Trimming removed 2 bases from V and 7 bases from J, with 20 bases in between. In DNA form, the CDR3 reads TGTGCCAGCAGTTACGCGGCCGGGGGCCCTTCTAGTGAAAAACTGTTTTTT. As protein: CASSYAAGGPSSEKLFF.

This clonotype was seen a few times. The chain uses TRBV4-1 and TRBJ2-3; D not certain. With 8 bases removed from V and 5 bases from J, the gap between germline ends came to 14 bases. CDR3 length: 13 residues. From germline, CDR1 is MGHRA and CDR2 YSYEKL. In DNA form, the CDR3 reads TGCGCCAGCGGACCAGTTCGCAGAGATACGCAGTATTTT. Its translation is CASGPVRRDTQYF.

With respect to this clonotype: One end of the junction does not line up with germline, which may come from a read error. The CDR3 sequence is CANSWGLDTEAFF. The CDR3, as DNA: TGTGCTAACAGTTGGGGGTTGGACACCGAAGCTTTCTTT. The rearrangement uses TRBV28 and TRBJ1-1, with TRBD1 as a possible D gene (5 bases). The V gene's germline CDR1 is MDHEN and CDR2 SYDVKM. This CDR3 has 13 amino acids.

Notes on this clonotype: A read error may produce the germline difference seen at one junction end. V is TRBV6-5 and J is TRBJ1-2, with D unclear. The V gene's germline CDR1 is MNHEY and CDR2 SVGAGI. CDR3 length: 15 residues. This chain's CDR3 is CASSTLVSSNYGYIF. The CDR3 DNA reads as TGTGCCAGCAGCACGCTAGTGAGTTCCAACTATGGCTACATCTTC.

Comment on this clonotype: A read error is possible here, since a much larger clone lies one base away. The chain couples TRBV4-3 to TRBJ2-3, with unresolved D. The CDR3 is made up of 14 amino acids. Germline assignment: CDR1 LGHNA and CDR2 YSLEER. The CDR3 DNA reads as TGCGCCAACAGCCAACGGGCTTTCACAGATACGCAGTATTTT. As protein: CANSQRAFTDTQYF.

To note about this clonotype: Since no conserved phenylalanine or tryptophan closes the CDR3, a read error is the likely cause. J is TRBJ1-6 and V is TRBV5-5; 7 positions agree with TRBD1. The V segment lost 4 bases and the J segment 10 bases; nucleotides outside the gene matches: 11. The CDR3 has 15 amino acids. Germline loops: CDR1 SGHKS, CDR2 YYEKEE (reference sequence). This chain's CDR3 is CASSPTWTGDSPLHL. The CDR3 bases are TGTGCCAGCAGCCCTACCTGGACAGGTGACTCACCCCTCCACCTT.

As to this clonotype: This CDR3 fails to terminate in the conserved phenylalanine or tryptophan, so it likely reflects a read error. This chain links TRBV6-1 with TRBJ1-5; TRBD1 is a possible D gene (6 bases). With 5 bases removed from V and 6 bases from J, the gap between germline ends came to 20 bases. Per the germline V gene, CDR1 is MNHNS and CDR2 is SASEGT. The CDR3 extends over 16 amino acids. The CDR3 region is CASSPRTELLRQPQHL. The CDR3 coding sequence is TGTGCCAGCAGTCCACGGACAGAGCTACTACGTCAGCCCCAGCATCTT.

On this clonotype itself: At one end the junction does not follow the germline gene, possibly because of a read error. The rearrangement joins TRBV28 to TRBJ1-2; maybe TRBD1 (6 bases). CDR1 is MDHEN and CDR2 is SYDVKM in the germline V gene. The CDR3 has 20 residues. In nucleotides, the CDR3 is TGTGCCAGCAGTTTGGGGGGGCGCGGATTCGATTGGCGTTTGAACTATGACTACACCTTC. Translation: CASSLGGRGFDWRLNYDYTF.

A word on this clonotype: One junction end disagrees with the germline gene, perhaps due to a read error. The CDR3, as DNA: TGCGCCAGCAACCAAGATCGCCCAGATACGCGGTATTTT. This gives the protein CASNQDRPDTRYF. The gene calls are TRBV4-3 and TRBJ2-3; no definite D call. The CDR3 length is 13 residues. Germline-derived CDR1 and CDR2 are LGHNA and YSLEER.

A remark on this clonotype: One end of the junction does not line up with germline, which may come from a read error. The chain uses TRBV12-3 or TRBV12-4 and TRBJ2-2; 10 nucleotides agree with TRBD2. The CDR3 is 17 amino acids. For the CDR3, the DNA is TGTGCCAGCAGTTTCGTGGGTAGCGGGAGGAACAGCGGGGAGCTGTTATTT. This codes for CASSFVGSGRNSGELLF.